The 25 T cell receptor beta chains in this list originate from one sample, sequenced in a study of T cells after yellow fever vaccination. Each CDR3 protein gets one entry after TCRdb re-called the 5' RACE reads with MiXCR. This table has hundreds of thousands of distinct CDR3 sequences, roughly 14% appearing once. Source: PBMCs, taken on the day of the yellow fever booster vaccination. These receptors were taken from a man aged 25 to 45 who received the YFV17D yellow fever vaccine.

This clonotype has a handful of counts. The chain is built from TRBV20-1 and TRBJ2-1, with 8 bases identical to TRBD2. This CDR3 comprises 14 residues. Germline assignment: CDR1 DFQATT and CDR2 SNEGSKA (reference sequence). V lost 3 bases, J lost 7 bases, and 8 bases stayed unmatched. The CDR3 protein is CSASRSGSQNEQFF. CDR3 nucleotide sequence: TGCAGTGCTAGCCGGAGCGGGAGCCAGAATGAGCAGTTCTTC.

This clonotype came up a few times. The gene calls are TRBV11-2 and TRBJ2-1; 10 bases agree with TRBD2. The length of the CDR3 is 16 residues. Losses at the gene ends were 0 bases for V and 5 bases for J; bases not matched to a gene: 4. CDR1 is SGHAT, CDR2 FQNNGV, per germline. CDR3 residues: CASSLDLAGAHNEQFF. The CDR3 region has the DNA TGTGCCAGCAGCTTAGACCTAGCGGGAGCCCACAATGAGCAGTTCTTC.

CDR3 in amino acids: CASSLVGRTSSYTF. Written as DNA, the CDR3 is TGTGCCAGCAGCTTGGTAGGGCGGACCTCGAGCTACACCTTC. The rearrangement joins TRBV5-4 to TRBJ1-2; no reliable D call. V lost 0 bases and J lost 9, with 15 bases in between. The CDR3 loop spans 14 amino acids. CDR1 SGHNT and CDR2 YYREEE come from the germline V gene (reference sequence). The whole variable domain, remainder taken from reference TRBV5-4 and TRBJ1-2, is ETGVTQSPTHLIKTRGQQVTLRCSSQSGHNTVSWYQQALGQGPQFIFQYYREEENGRGNFPPRFSGLQFPNYSSELNVNALELDDSALYLCASSLVGRTSSYTFGSGTRLTVV.

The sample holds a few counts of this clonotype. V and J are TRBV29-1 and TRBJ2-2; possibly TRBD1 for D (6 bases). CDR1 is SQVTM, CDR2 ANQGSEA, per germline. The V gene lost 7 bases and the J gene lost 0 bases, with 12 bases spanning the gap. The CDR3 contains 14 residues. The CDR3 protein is CSARDTANTGELFF. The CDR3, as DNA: TGCAGCGCCCGGGACACTGCGAACACCGGGGAGCTGTTTTTT.

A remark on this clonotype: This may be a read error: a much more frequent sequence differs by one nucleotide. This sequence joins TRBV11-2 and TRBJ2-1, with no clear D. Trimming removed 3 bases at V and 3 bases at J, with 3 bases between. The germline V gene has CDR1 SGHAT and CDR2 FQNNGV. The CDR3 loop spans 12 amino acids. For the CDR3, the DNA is TGTGCCAGCAGCTTCGTCTACAATGAGCAGTTCTTC. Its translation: CASSFVYNEQFF.

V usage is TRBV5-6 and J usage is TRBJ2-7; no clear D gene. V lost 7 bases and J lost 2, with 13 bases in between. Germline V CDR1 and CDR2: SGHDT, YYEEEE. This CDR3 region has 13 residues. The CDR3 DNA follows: TGTGCCAGCTACTCTCGTAGCACCTACGAGCAGTACTTC. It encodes CASYSRSTYEQYF.

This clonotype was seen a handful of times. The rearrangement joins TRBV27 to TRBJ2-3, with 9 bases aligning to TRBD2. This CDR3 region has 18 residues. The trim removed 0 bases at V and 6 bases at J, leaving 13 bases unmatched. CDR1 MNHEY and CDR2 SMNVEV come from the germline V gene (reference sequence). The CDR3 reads CASSLSKLAGARGDTQYF. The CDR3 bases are TGTGCCAGCAGTTTATCGAAATTAGCGGGAGCCCGAGGCGATACGCAGTATTTT.

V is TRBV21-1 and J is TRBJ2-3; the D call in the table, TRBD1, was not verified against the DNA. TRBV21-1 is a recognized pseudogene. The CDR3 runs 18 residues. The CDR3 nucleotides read TGTGCCAGCAGCAAAAGGCACCGGGACGAAACTAGCACAGATACGCAGTATTTT. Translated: CASSKRHRDETSTDTQYF.

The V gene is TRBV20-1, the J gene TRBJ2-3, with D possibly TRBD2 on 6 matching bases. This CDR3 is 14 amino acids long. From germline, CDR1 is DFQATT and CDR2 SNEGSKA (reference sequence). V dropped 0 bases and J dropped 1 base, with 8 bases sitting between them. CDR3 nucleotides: TGCAGTGCTAGAGACGAGCGGGGCACAGATACGCAGTATTTT. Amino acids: CSARDERGTDTQYF.

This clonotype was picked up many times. The CDR3 nucleotides read TGTGCCAGCAGTCCCGACAGGGGAAGATTAGAAGCTTTCTTT. Its translation is CASSPDRGRLEAFF. The chain has TRBV6-2 or TRBV6-3 and TRBJ1-1; 8 bases align to TRBD1. V trimming: 5 bases; J trimming: 8 bases; junction bases outside the gene matches: 10. This CDR3 region has 14 residues. Per the germline V gene, CDR1 is MNHEY and CDR2 is SVGEGT.

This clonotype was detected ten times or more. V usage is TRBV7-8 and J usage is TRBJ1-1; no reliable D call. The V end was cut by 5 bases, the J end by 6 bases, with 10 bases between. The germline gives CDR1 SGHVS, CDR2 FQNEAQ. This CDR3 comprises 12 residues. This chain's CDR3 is CASSRAPAEAFF. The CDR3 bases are TGTGCCAGCAGCCGAGCTCCTGCTGAAGCTTTCTTT.

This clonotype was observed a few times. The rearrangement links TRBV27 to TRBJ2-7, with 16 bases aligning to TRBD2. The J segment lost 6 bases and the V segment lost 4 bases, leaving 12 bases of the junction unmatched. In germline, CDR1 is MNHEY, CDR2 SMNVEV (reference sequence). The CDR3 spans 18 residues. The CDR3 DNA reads TGTGCCAGCAGTTCCCTTGCCGGGACTAGCGGGAGGGGCGTCGAGCAGTACTTC. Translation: CASSSLAGTSGRGVEQYF.

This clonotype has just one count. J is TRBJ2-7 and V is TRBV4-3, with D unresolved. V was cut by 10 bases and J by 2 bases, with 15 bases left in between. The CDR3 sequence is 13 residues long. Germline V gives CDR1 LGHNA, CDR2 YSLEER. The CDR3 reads CATPPGGPYEQYF. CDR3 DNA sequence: TGCGCCACCCCACCGGGTGGCCCCTACGAGCAGTACTTC.

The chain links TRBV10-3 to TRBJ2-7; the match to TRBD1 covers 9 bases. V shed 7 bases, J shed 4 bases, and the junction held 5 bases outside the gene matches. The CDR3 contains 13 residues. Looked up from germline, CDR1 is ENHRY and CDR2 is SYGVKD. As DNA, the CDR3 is TGTGCCATCAAAGGGACAGGGTTTTACGAGCAGTACTTC. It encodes CAIKGTGFYEQYF.

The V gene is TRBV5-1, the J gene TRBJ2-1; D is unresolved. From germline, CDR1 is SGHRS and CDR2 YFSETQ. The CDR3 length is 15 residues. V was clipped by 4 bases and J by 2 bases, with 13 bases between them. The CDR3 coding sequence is TGCGCCAGCAGCGTCGGAGTATTTGCCTACAATGAGCAGTTCTTC. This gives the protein CASSVGVFAYNEQFF. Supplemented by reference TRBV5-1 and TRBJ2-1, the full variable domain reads KAGVTQTPRYLIKTRGQQVTLSCSPISGHRSVSWYQQTPGQGLQFLFEYFSETQRNKGNFPGRFSGRQFSNSRSEMNVSTLELGDSALYLCASSVGVFAYNEQFFGPGTRLTVL.

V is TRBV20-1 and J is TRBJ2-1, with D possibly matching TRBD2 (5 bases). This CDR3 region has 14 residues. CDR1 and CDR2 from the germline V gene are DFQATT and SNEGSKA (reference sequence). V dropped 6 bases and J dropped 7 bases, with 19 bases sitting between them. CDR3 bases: TGCAGTGCACCACCCTTACTAGGTTTGAATGAGCAGTTCTTC. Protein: CSAPPLLGLNEQFF.

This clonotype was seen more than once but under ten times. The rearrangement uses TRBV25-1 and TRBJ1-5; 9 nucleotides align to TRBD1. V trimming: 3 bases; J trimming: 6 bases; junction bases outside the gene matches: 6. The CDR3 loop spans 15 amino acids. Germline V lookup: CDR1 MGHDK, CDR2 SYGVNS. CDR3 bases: TGTGCCAGCAGTGAGGAGGGGACAGGGATTCAGCCCCAGCATTTT. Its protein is CASSEEGTGIQPQHF. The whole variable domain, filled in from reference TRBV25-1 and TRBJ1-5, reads EADIYQTPRYLVIGTGKKITLECSQTMGHDKMYWYQQDPGMELHLIHYSYGVNSTEKGDLSSESTVSRIRTEHFPLTLESARPSHTSQYLCASSEEGTGIQPQHFGDGTRLSIL.

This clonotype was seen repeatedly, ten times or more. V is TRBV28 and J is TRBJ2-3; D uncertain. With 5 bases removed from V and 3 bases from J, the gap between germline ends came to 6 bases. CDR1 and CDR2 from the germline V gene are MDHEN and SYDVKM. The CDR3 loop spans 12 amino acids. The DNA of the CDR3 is TGTGCCAGCAGTACTCTAACAGATACGCAGTATTTT. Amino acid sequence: CASSTLTDTQYF.

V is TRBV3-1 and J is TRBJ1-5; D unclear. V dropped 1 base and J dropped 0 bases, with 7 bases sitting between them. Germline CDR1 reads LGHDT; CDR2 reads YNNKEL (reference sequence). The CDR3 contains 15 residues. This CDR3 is CASSQAGYSNQPQHF. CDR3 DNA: TGTGCCAGCAGCCAAGCGGGCTATAGCAATCAGCCCCAGCATTTT.

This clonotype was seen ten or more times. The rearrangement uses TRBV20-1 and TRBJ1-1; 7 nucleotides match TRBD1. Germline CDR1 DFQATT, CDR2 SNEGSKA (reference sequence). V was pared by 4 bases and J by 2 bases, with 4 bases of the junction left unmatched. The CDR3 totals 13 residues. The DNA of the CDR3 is TGCAGTGCTAAGGGACAGTTAAACACTGAAGCTTTCTTT. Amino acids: CSAKGQLNTEAFF.

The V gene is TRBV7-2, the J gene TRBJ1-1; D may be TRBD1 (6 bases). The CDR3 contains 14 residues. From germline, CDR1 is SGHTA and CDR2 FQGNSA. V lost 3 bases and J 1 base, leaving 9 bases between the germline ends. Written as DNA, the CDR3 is TGTGCCAGCAGCTTTAGGGGACAGAACACTGAAGCTTTCTTT. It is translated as CASSFRGQNTEAFF.

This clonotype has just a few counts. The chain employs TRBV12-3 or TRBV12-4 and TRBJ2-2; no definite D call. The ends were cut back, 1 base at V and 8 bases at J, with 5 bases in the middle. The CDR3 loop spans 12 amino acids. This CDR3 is CASSLGRGELFF. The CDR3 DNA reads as TGTGCCAGCAGTTTAGGGCGGGGGGAGCTGTTTTTT.

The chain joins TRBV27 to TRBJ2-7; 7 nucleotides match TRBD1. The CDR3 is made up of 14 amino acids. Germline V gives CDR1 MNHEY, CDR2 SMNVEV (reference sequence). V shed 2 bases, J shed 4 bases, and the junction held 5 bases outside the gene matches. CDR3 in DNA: TGTGCCAGCAGTTTACGAGGGGGCCGGTACGAGCAGTACTTC. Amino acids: CASSLRGGRYEQYF.

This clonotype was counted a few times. CDR3 in amino acids: CSAGTGEIYGYTF. CDR3 bases: TGCAGCGCCGGGACAGGGGAAATCTATGGCTACACCTTC. This chain links TRBV29-1 with TRBJ1-2, with 10 bases aligning to TRBD1. Germline V gene sequence: CDR1 SQVTM, CDR2 ANQGSEA. V shed 7 bases, J shed 4 bases, and the junction held 6 bases outside the gene matches. The CDR3 sequence is 13 residues long. Full variable domain (missing parts from reference TRBV29-1 and TRBJ1-2): SAVISQKPSRDICQRGTSLTIQCQVDSQVTMMFWYRQQPGQSLTLIATANQGSEATYESGFVIDKFPISRPNLTFSTLTVSNMSPEDSSIYLCSAGTGEIYGYTFGSGTRLTVV.

Here the CDR3 DNA reads TGCGCCAGCAGCATGACTAGCGGATCCTACGAGCAGTACTTC. Translating it yields CASSMTSGSYEQYF. The chain couples TRBV5-1 to TRBJ2-7; 9 bases match TRBD2. Trimming took 4 bases from V and 1 from J; bases not matched to a gene: 3. Looked up from germline, CDR1 is SGHRS and CDR2 is YFSETQ. The CDR3 is 14 residues long.